This is a list of T cell receptor beta chains from one sample in a study of identical twins. Via MiXCR, TCRdb re-called the 5' RACE reads, giving one row per CDR3 protein. The data contain a few hundred thousand distinct CDR3 sequences, 13% to 15% of them singletons. These records were also assigned to another study, of yellow fever vaccine responses in identical twins.

Material: CD4+ T cells sorted from blood. The receptors shown here come from a young woman in good health. CDR3s include the opening cysteine and the closing phenylalanine or tryptophan. D genes are given only for firm matches. Size is stated for part of the rows, as once, few or many counts, or as a class when the clone is expanded.

CDR3nt	CDR3aa	v_gene	j_gene	abundance	d_gene
TGCGCCAGCAGCTTGGGATTAGCGGGAAGGTACGAGCAGTACTTC	CASSLGLAGRYEQYF	TRBV5-1	TRBJ2-7	.	TRBD2
TGCGCCAGCAGCCAAGATCTACGCGGCGAAGAGACCCAGTACTTC	CASSQDLRGEETQYF	TRBV4-1	TRBJ2-5	.	.
TGCAGTGCTAGAGATTACAGGGCTAACACCGGGGAGCTGTTTTTT	CSARDYRANTGELFF	TRBV20-1	TRBJ2-2	.	.
TGCGCCAGCGCCCCCCGATCGGGGGGATTGAACACCGGGGAGCTGTTTTTT	CASAPRSGGLNTGELFF	TRBV5-1	TRBJ2-2	few	TRBD2
TGTGCCAGCAGCCAGGCTAGCGGGAGAGCCGGGGAGCTGTTTTTT	CASSQASGRAGELFF	TRBV3-1	TRBJ2-2	few	TRBD2
TGTGCCAGCAGTTCTCCGAGGACAGGCGAATCCTACAATGAGCAGTTCTTC	CASSSPRTGESYNEQFF	TRBV2	TRBJ2-1	few	TRBD1
TGCGCCAGCAGCGCCGGACAGGCGGCAACTAATGAAAAACTGTTTTTT	CASSAGQAATNEKLFF	TRBV5-1	TRBJ1-4	.	TRBD1
TGTGCCAGCACCACAACCCCTATGGCATACAGCGCCGGACCCAGCTCCTACAATGAGCAGTTCTTC	CASTTTPMAYSAGPSSYNEQFF	TRBV28	TRBJ2-1	.	.
TGTGCCAGCAGTGGGGTCGGAAACTATGGCTACACCTTC	CASSGVGNYGYTF	TRBV12-3/TRBV12-4	TRBJ1-2	.	.
TGTGCCAGCAGATCGGGACCTAGCAATCACAATGAGCAGTTCTTC	CASRSGPSNHNEQFF	TRBV11-2	TRBJ2-1	.	.
TGTGCCAGTAGTATTTCAGGGAGCAATCAGCCCCAGCATTTT	CASSISGSNQPQHF	TRBV19	TRBJ1-5	few	.
TGTGCCAGCAGGTACCCCTACAATGAGCAGTTCTTC	CASRYPYNEQFF	TRBV12-3/TRBV12-4	TRBJ2-1	.	.
TGCAGTGCTAGAGGTCGGACTAGCGGGGGCTCTGGGGCCAACGTCCTGACTTTC	CSARGRTSGGSGANVLTF	TRBV20-1	TRBJ2-6	few	TRBD2
TGTGCCAGCAGCGCCCGAGGGGTAGGCGAGACCCAGTACTTC	CASSARGVGETQYF	TRBV11-2	TRBJ2-5	few	.
TGTGCCAGCAGCCCGGACAGGGGGGGGGCGAATGAGCAGTTCTTC	CASSPDRGGANEQFF	TRBV6-1	TRBJ2-1	.	TRBD1
TGTGCCAGCAGTTCAGGACAGTTTTCTGGGGCCAACGTCCTGACTTTC	CASSSGQFSGANVLTF	TRBV28	TRBJ2-6	few	.
TGCAGTGCTAGATCCAGGGGTGCCACTGAAGCTTTCTTT	CSARSRGATEAFF	TRBV20-1	TRBJ1-1	few	.
TGTGCCAGCAGCTCGAAAACCGGGGCTCGAAAACCCCACAATGAGCAGTTCTTC	CASSSKTGARKPHNEQFF	TRBV7-3	TRBJ2-1	few	.
TGCAGTGCTAGGGGGTTTGGTCCCGGAGAAGAGACCCAGTACTTC	CSARGFGPGEETQYF	TRBV20-1	TRBJ2-5	few	.
TGTGCCAGCAGCCAGGGACTAGCGGGTCCTGCAGATACGCAGTATTTT	CASSQGLAGPADTQYF	TRBV3-1	TRBJ2-3	few	TRBD2
TGTGCCAGCAGTCCGATGGGACTAGCGGGAGAAGCTGAGCAGTTCTTC	CASSPMGLAGEAEQFF	TRBV28	TRBJ2-1	few	TRBD2
TGTGCCAGCAGCTACCTACCGGGACAGGGGAAAGAGACCCAGTACTTC	CASSYLPGQGKETQYF	TRBV7-9	TRBJ2-5	few	TRBD1
TGTGCCAGCAGTTTATATGGCGACCACGGGGACACCGGGGAGCTGTTTTTT	CASSLYGDHGDTGELFF	TRBV12-3/TRBV12-4	TRBJ2-2	.	.
TGTGCCAGCAGCCAAGACCCGACAGGGGGCTTCGAGACCCAGTACTTC	CASSQDPTGGFETQYF	TRBV3-1	TRBJ2-5	few	TRBD1
TGCGCCAGCAGCCAAGGGACTCTGGCCGAGACCCAGTACTTC	CASSQGTLAETQYF	TRBV4-1	TRBJ2-5	few	.
TGTGCCAGCACCACCTTGGCGGGGGGCCTCGAGCAGTACTTC	CASTTLAGGLEQYF	TRBV7-8	TRBJ2-7	few	TRBD2
TGTGCCATCAGAGGACTAGCGTCTCACAATGAGCAGTTCTTC	CAIRGLASHNEQFF	TRBV10-3	TRBJ2-1	many	TRBD2
TGTGCCACCAGTGATTCCTGGACTACCACAGATACGCAGTATTTT	CATSDSWTTTDTQYF	TRBV24-1	TRBJ2-3	.	.
TGTGCCAGCAGAGGGACAGGGGAGAGGTATGGCTACACCTTC	CASRGTGERYGYTF	TRBV11-2	TRBJ1-2	.	TRBD1
TGTGCCAGCAGCTCTAGTAGCGGGAGGACCTACAATGAGCAGTTCTTC	CASSSSSGRTYNEQFF	TRBV2	TRBJ2-1	.	TRBD2
TGTGCCATCAGTGAATCCGGGGTAGCGGGAGGGCCAGATACGCAGTATTTT	CAISESGVAGGPDTQYF	TRBV10-3	TRBJ2-3	few	TRBD2
TGTGCCAGCAATAACAGGGGAAGTTGGGATGAGCAGTTCTTC	CASNNRGSWDEQFF	TRBV28	TRBJ2-1	.	TRBD1
TGTGCCAGCAGTTTTAGCAATCAGCCCCAGCATTTT	CASSFSNQPQHF	TRBV12-3/TRBV12-4	TRBJ1-5	many	.
TGTGCCAGCAGCCCTCGGGCAGGGGCCAAAAACATTCAGTACTTC	CASSPRAGAKNIQYF	TRBV2	TRBJ2-4	.	.
TGCGCCAGCAGCCAAGGCAGGGGCGGTCGGGACACCGGGGAGCTGTTTTTT	CASSQGRGGRDTGELFF	TRBV4-1	TRBJ2-2	.	.
TGTGCCAGCTCACCGTTAACAGGGGAGGTGGCAGATACGCAGTATTTT	CASSPLTGEVADTQYF	TRBV18	TRBJ2-3	few	.
TGTGCCAGCAGGACTCCGGGGAGCAATCAGCCCCAGCATTTT	CASRTPGSNQPQHF	TRBV6-2/TRBV6-3	TRBJ1-5	.	.
TGCAGCGTTGGGGGGAGGACCGGGGAGCTGTTTTTT	CSVGGRTGELFF	TRBV29-1	TRBJ2-2	few	.
TGTGCCACCAGTGGGACGGAGTACTACTCTGGGGCCAACGTCCTGACTTTC	CATSGTEYYSGANVLTF	TRBV24-1	TRBJ2-6	.	.
TGTGCCAGCAGCCCTACAGGGTGGAAGAGCACAGATACGCAGTATTTT	CASSPTGWKSTDTQYF	TRBV7-7	TRBJ2-3	few	.
TGCGCCAGCAGGGACAGTCACACCGGGGAGCTGTTTTTT	CASRDSHTGELFF	TRBV10-1	TRBJ2-2	.	.
TGCGCCAGCAGCCAAGTAGATCTGATAACCTACAATGAGCAGTTCTTC	CASSQVDLITYNEQFF	TRBV4-1	TRBJ2-1	many	.
TGTGCCAGCAGCAGACCGGGACTAGCGGGAGAGGCCGGGGAGCTGTTTTTT	CASSRPGLAGEAGELFF	TRBV7-2	TRBJ2-2	.	TRBD2
TGCGCCAGCAGCTTGGCCCTCGACAGGGCTGGGGCCAACGTCCTGACTTTC	CASSLALDRAGANVLTF	TRBV5-1	TRBJ2-6	.	TRBD1
TGTGCCACCTCAGGGTCCTCTGGTACTGAAGCTTTCTTT	CATSGSSGTEAFF	TRBV19	TRBJ1-1	few	.
TGCGCCAGCAGCCAAGTGGGACAGGGGGTGAACACCATATATTTT	CASSQVGQGVNTIYF	TRBV4-1	TRBJ1-3	.	TRBD1
TGTGCCAGCAGCACCCCTAGCGGGAGCATCACAGATACGCAGTATTTT	CASSTPSGSITDTQYF	TRBV7-9	TRBJ2-3	few	TRBD2
TGTGCCACCAGCAGGGCTAGCGGGGGGCGGAGCTCCTACAATGAGCAGTTCTTC	CATSRASGGRSSYNEQFF	TRBV15	TRBJ2-1	.	TRBD2
TGCGCCAGCAGCTGGGGACTAGCGGGACATTTCAATCGCACAGATACGCAGTATTTT	CASSWGLAGHFNRTDTQYF	TRBV5-1	TRBJ2-3	few	TRBD2
TGTGCCATCAACCGGGGGCCTGACACCGGGGAGCTGTTTTTT	CAINRGPDTGELFF	TRBV10-3	TRBJ2-2	many	.
TGTGCCAGCAGTTACTCACGGGGGCGAATCGCTGAAGCTTTCTTT	CASSYSRGRIAEAFF	TRBV6-5	TRBJ1-1	.	.
TGTGCCAGCAGTTACGGACTAGCGGGAGGTTATGAGACCCAGTACTTC	CASSYGLAGGYETQYF	TRBV6-5	TRBJ2-5	few	TRBD2
TGTGCCAGCAGCTTTAGCGGGGGGGCCCGGGAGACCCAGTACTTC	CASSFSGGARETQYF	TRBV12-3/TRBV12-4	TRBJ2-5	many	TRBD2
TGTGCCAGCAGCAAACACGGGACTGAAGCTTTCTTT	CASSKHGTEAFF	TRBV12-3/TRBV12-4	TRBJ1-1	.	.